This T cell receptor beta chain stems from a study of blood T cell repertoires in COVID-19. At the level of the study: T cells, B-cell-depleted T cells, or PBMCs supplied cDNA or gDNA.

Methods used by the authors: Amplified reference gene primers provided the basis for estimating nucleated cell counts. The repertoire was sequenced with immunoSEQ multiplex PCR; TCRdb's copy has only in-frame clones and lacks some. The V and J calls and clone size are taken from that table; D and trimming were inferred from the DNA. In the table there are 120,000 or so clones, about four fifths of which are singletons. Deletions cut 3 bases from V and 0 bases from J, with 8 bases between. CDR1 KGHDR and CDR2 SFDVKD come from the germline V gene. This CDR3 comprises 15 residues. The rearrangement joins TRBV24-1 to TRBJ1-3, with D possibly being TRBD1 (6 bases). Source material: peripheral blood. The receptor was derived from a woman in her fifties or sixties with acute or convalescent COVID-19. The DNA for the CDR3 is TGTGCCACCAGTGATCCAGGGGTCTCTGGAAACACCATATATTTT. It codes for CATSDPGVSGNTIYF.